A selection of T cell receptor beta chains follows, all from one sample in a study of cytomegalovirus exposure and HLA in healthy donors. TCRdb's table, derived via immunoSEQ multiplex PCR, lists solely in-frame clones and lacks some. Its table lists tens of thousands of clones. The sample was PBMCs. These receptors originate from a man younger than 35 in good health and CMV-seropositive. CDR3s leave out the opening cysteine and the closing phenylalanine or tryptophan. Fields, in order: V gene, J gene, CDR3 protein.

v_call: TRBV6-1; j_call: TRBJ2-7; cdr3_aa: ASRGRRNYEQY
v_call: TRBV29-1; j_call: TRBJ1-4; cdr3_aa: SALQGGTNEKLF
v_call: TRBV18; j_call: TRBJ1-1; cdr3_aa: ASSPRQGRNTEAF
v_call: TRBV7-2; j_call: TRBJ2-7; cdr3_aa: ASSSDNYPYEQY
v_call: TRBV4-2; j_call: TRBJ2-5; cdr3_aa: ASSQALGQGETQY
v_call: TRBV29-1; j_call: TRBJ1-2; cdr3_aa: SVEGQGHYGYT
v_call: TRBV4-2; j_call: TRBJ2-3; cdr3_aa: ASSQGPSGVSTDTQY
v_call: TRBV4-2; j_call: TRBJ2-3; cdr3_aa: ASSQGRLAGGGTQY
v_call: TRBV5-4; j_call: TRBJ2-2; cdr3_aa: ASSLDRVSGELF
v_call: TRBV6-1; j_call: TRBJ1-5; cdr3_aa: ASSVGDRAGQPQH
v_call: TRBV2; j_call: TRBJ2-2; cdr3_aa: ASSEGAGSGTGELF
v_call: TRBV4-1; j_call: TRBJ2-2; cdr3_aa: ASSQPAQGAGGELF
v_call: TRBV27; j_call: TRBJ2-5; cdr3_aa: ASRVRGKETQY
v_call: TRBV19; j_call: TRBJ1-3; cdr3_aa: ASSIKGDSGNTIY
v_call: TRBV14; j_call: TRBJ1-1; cdr3_aa: ASSQSPRTEAF
v_call: TRBV6-6; j_call: TRBJ2-7; cdr3_aa: ASVGGGKGEQY
v_call: TRBV6-1; j_call: TRBJ2-3; cdr3_aa: ASSGGGATDTQY
v_call: TRBV9; j_call: TRBJ2-1; cdr3_aa: ASSLLGDEQF
v_call: TRBV19; j_call: TRBJ2-7; cdr3_aa: ASSSGHNYEQY
v_call: TRBV2; j_call: TRBJ2-1; cdr3_aa: ASSEALPMESNEQF
v_call: TRBV28; j_call: TRBJ2-7; cdr3_aa: ASSLNGRGEQY
v_call: TRBV6-1; j_call: TRBJ1-2; cdr3_aa: ASGDRDYGHT
v_call: TRBV5-4; j_call: TRBJ2-7; cdr3_aa: ASSVLGTATYIEQY
v_call: TRBV6-5; j_call: TRBJ2-1; cdr3_aa: ASSSSSSSYNEQF
v_call: TRBV5-1; j_call: TRBJ2-2; cdr3_aa: ASSLVQGRTGELF
v_call: TRBV29-1; j_call: TRBJ1-1; cdr3_aa: SVEAARNTEAF